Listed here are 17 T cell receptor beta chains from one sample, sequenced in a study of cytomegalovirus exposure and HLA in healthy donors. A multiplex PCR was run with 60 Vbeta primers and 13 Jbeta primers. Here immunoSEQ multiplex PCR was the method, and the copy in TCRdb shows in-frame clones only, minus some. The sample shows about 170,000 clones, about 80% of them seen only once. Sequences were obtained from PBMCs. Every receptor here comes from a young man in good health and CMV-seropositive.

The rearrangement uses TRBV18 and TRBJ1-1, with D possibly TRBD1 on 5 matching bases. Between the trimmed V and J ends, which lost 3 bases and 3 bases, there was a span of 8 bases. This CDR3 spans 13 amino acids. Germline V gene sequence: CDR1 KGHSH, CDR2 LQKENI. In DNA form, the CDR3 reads TGTGCCAGCTCACCGGGGGGGGACACTGAAGCTTTCTTT. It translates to CASSPGGDTEAFF. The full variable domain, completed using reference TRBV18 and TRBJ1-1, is NAGVMQNPRHLVRRRGQEARLRCSPMKGHSHVYWYRQLPEEGLKFMVYLQKENIIDESGMPKERFSAEFPKEGPSILRIQQVVRGDSAAYFCASSPGGDTEAFFGQGTRLTVV.

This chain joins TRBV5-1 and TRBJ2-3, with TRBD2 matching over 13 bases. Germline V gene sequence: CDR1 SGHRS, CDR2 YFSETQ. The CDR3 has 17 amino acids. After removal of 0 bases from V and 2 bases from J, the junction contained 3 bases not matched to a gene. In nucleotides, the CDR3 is TGCGCCAGCAGCTTGGGACTAGCGGGGGGACTCACAGATACGCAGTATTTT. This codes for CASSLGLAGGLTDTQYF.

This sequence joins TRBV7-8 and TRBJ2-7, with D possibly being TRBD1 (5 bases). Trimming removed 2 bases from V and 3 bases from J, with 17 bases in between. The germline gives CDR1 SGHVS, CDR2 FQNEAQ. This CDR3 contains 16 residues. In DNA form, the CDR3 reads TGTGCCAGCAGCTTATCCCCAGGGTATACCTACTACGAGCAGTACTTC. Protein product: CASSLSPGYTYYEQYF. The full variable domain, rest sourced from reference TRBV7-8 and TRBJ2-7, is GAGVSQSPRYKVAKRGQDVALRCDPISGHVSLFWYQQALGQGPEFLTYFQNEAQLDKSGLPSDRFFAERPEGSVSTLKIQRTQQEDSAVYLCASSLSPGYTYYEQYFGPGTRLTVT.

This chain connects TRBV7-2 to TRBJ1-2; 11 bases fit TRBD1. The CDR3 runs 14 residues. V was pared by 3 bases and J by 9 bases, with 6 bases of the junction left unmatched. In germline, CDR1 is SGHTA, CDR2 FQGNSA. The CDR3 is CASSLAGTGGSYTF. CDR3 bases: TGTGCCAGCAGCTTGGCTGGGACAGGGGGTAGCTACACCTTC.

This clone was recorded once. For the CDR3, the DNA is TGTGCCAGCAGGCTAGCGGGAACCTACAATGAGCAGTTCTTC. Translated, it gives CASRLAGTYNEQFF. This rearrangement joins TRBV7-2 to TRBJ2-1; 9 bases match TRBD2. The CDR3 covers 14 residues. Germline assignment: CDR1 SGHTA and CDR2 FQGNSA. J was trimmed by 2 bases and V by 6 bases; bases with no gene match: 2.

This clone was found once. The CDR3 coding sequence is TGTGCCAGCAGCTCATCCTTCCAGGGTACTAGCACAGATACGCAGTATTTT. It encodes CASSSSFQGTSTDTQYF. The V gene is TRBV7-9, the J gene TRBJ2-3; D perhaps matches TRBD1 (5 bases). Germline CDR1 is SEHNR and CDR2 is FQNEAQ (reference sequence). Trimming removed 4 bases from V and 0 bases from J, with 17 bases in between. CDR3 size: 17 residues. Complete variable domain (other parts from reference TRBV7-9 and TRBJ2-3): DTGVSQNPRHKITKRGQNVTFRCDPISEHNRLYWYRQTLGQGPEFLTYFQNEAQLEKSRLLSDRFSAERPKGSFSTLEIQRTEQGDSAMYLCASSSSFQGTSTDTQYFGPGTRLTVL.

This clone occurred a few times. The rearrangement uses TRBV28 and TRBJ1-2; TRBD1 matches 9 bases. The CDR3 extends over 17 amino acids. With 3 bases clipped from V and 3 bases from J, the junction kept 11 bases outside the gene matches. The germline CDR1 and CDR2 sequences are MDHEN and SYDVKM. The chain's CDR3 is CASSFRPYRGRDYGYTF. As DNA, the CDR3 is TGTGCCAGCAGTTTTCGGCCATACAGGGGGCGGGACTATGGCTACACCTTC.

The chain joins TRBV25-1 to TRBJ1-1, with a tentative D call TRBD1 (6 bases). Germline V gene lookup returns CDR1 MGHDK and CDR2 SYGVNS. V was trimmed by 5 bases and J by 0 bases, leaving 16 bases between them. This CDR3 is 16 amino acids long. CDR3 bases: TGTGCCAGCAGTCCCATCAGGGGATTGGTGAACACTGAAGCTTTCTTT. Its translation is CASSPIRGLVNTEAFF.

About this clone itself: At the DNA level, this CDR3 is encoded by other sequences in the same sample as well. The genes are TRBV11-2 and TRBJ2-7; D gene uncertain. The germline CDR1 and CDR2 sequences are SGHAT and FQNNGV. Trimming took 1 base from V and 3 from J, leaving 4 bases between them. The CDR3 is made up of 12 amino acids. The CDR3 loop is CASSLGSYEQYF. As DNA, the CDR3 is TGTGCCAGCAGCTTAGGGAGCTACGAGCAGTACTTC. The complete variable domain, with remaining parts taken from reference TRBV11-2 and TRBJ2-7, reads EAGVAQSPRYKIIEKRQSVAFWCNPISGHATLYWYQQILGQGPKLLIQFQNNGVVDDSQLPKDRFSAERLKGVDSTLKIQPAKLEDSAVYLCASSLGSYEQYFGPGTRLTVT.

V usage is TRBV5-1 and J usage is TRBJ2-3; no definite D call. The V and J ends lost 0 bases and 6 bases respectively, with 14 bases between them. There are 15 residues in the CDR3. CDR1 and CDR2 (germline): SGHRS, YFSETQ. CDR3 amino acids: CASSLEWLPSDTQYF. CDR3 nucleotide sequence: TGCGCCAGCAGCTTGGAGTGGTTGCCAAGCGATACGCAGTATTTT. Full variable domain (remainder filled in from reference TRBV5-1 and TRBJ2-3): KAGVTQTPRYLIKTRGQQVTLSCSPISGHRSVSWYQQTPGQGLQFLFEYFSETQRNKGNFPGRFSGRQFSNSRSEMNVSTLELGDSALYLCASSLEWLPSDTQYFGPGTRLTVL.

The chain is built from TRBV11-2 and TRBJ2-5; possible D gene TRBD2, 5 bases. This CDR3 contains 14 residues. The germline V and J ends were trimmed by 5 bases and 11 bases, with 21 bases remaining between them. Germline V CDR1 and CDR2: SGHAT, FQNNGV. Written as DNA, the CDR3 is TGTGCCAGCAGCCCCACACCCGGGGTTAGGGAGCAGTACTTC. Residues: CASSPTPGVREQYF.

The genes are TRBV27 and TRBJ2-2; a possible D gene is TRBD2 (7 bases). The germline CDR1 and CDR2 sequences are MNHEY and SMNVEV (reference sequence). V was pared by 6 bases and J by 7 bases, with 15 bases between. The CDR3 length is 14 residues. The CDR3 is CASRGGRVIGELFF. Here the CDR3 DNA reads TGTGCCAGCAGAGGGGGGAGGGTCATCGGGGAGCTGTTTTTT.

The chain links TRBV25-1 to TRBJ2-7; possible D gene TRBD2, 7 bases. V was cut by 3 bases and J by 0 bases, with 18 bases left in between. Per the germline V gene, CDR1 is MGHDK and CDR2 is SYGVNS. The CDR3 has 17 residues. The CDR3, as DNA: TGTGCCAGCAGTGAGAGATTGGGGGGGGCCCTCTCCTACGAGCAGTACTTC. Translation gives CASSERLGGALSYEQYF.

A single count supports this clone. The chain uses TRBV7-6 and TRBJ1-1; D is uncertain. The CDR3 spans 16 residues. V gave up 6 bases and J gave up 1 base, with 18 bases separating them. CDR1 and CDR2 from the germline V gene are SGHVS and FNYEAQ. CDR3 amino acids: CASSPLRVRGNTEAFF. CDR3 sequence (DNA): TGTGCCAGCAGTCCGCTGAGGGTACGGGGGAACACTGAAGCTTTCTTT.

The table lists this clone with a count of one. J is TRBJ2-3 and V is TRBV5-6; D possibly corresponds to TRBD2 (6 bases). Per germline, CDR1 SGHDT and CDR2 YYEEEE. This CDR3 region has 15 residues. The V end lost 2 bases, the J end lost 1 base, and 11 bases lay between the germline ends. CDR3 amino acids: CASSLMEGGTDTQYF. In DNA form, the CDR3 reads TGTGCCAGCAGCTTAATGGAGGGCGGCACAGATACGCAGTATTTT.

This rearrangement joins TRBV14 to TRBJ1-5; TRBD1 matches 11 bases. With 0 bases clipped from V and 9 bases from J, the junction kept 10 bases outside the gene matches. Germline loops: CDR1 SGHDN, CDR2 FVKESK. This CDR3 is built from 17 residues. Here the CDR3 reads CASSQDKYWTGGPPQHF. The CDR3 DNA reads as TGTGCCAGCAGCCAAGATAAGTATTGGACAGGGGGCCCGCCCCAGCATTTT.

The CDR3 coding sequence is TGCGCCAGCAGCTTGCCTTGGGGGCCCGGATTAGGTACGCAGTATTTT. Its protein product is CASSLPWGPGLGTQYF. This rearrangement joins TRBV5-1 to TRBJ2-3; possibly TRBD1 for D (6 bases). The CDR3 loop spans 16 amino acids. Trimming removed 1 base from V and 8 bases from J, with 20 bases in between. Per the germline V gene, CDR1 is SGHRS and CDR2 is YFSETQ.